These T cell receptor beta chains were read from a single sample in a study of T cell responses to AZD1222 COVID-19 vaccine. Profiled with immunoSEQ multiplex PCR; TCRdb holds only in-frame clones, not every one. The sample carries about 83,000 clones, 80% to 90% recorded once. The sample in question was peripheral blood, obtained on day 0 of AZD1222 vaccination. Every receptor here comes from an adult in good health. CDR3s include the opening cysteine and the closing phenylalanine or tryptophan. D genes are given only for firm matches. Some rows mark clone size as missing; the rest say once, few, many or name a class of expanded clone.

cdr3_nt: TGTGCCAGCAGTTTCCTCGGCGATGAGCAGTTCTTC
cdr3_aa: CASSFLGDEQFF
clone_size: .
j_call: TRBJ2-1
d_call: .
v_call: TRBV28

cdr3_nt: TGTGCCAGCAGCTCTGGGGGAGGGGAGACCCAGTACTTC
cdr3_aa: CASSSGGGETQYF
clone_size: .
j_call: TRBJ2-5
d_call: TRBD2
v_call: TRBV11-3

cdr3_nt: TGCGCCAGCAGCTCCCCCCCCGGCCAACTGGGGGATACGCAGTATTTT
cdr3_aa: CASSSPPGQLGDTQYF
clone_size: .
j_call: TRBJ2-3
d_call: .
v_call: TRBV4-1

cdr3_nt: TGTGCCAGCAGCTTGATCCAGGGAGGGGGCTACACCTTC
cdr3_aa: CASSLIQGGGYTF
clone_size: .
j_call: TRBJ1-2
d_call: .
v_call: TRBV5-6

cdr3_nt: TGTGCCAGCACCCCGACAGCGTCCTACGAGCAGTACTTC
cdr3_aa: CASTPTASYEQYF
clone_size: .
j_call: TRBJ2-7
d_call: .
v_call: TRBV6-5

cdr3_nt: TGTGCCAGCAGTCGGGACGGCCAAGAGACCCAGTACTTC
cdr3_aa: CASSRDGQETQYF
clone_size: .
j_call: TRBJ2-5
d_call: .
v_call: TRBV6-1

cdr3_nt: TGTGCCAGCAGTTCTGTCCAAAGCCGACCCGGCTCCTACAATGAGCAGTTCTTC
cdr3_aa: CASSSVQSRPGSYNEQFF
clone_size: .
j_call: TRBJ2-1
d_call: .
v_call: TRBV27

cdr3_nt: TGTGCCAGCAGCTGGGCAGGGGCCTCCAGCGAGCAGTACTTC
cdr3_aa: CASSWAGASSEQYF
clone_size: once
j_call: TRBJ2-7
d_call: .
v_call: TRBV11-2

cdr3_nt: TGTGCCAGCAGTTCCCCTGCCGGGACTAGAGTCTACGAGCAGTACTTC
cdr3_aa: CASSSPAGTRVYEQYF
clone_size: .
j_call: TRBJ2-7
d_call: TRBD2
v_call: TRBV6-5

cdr3_nt: TGTGCCAGCACCGCCCCTCAGGGACAGGGAAGCGAGCAGTACTTC
cdr3_aa: CASTAPQGQGSEQYF
clone_size: .
j_call: TRBJ2-7
d_call: TRBD1
v_call: TRBV6-5

cdr3_nt: TGTGCCAGCAGTTTATCCCCGGGGTTCTACGAGCAGTACTTC
cdr3_aa: CASSLSPGFYEQYF
clone_size: .
j_call: TRBJ2-7
d_call: .
v_call: TRBV28

cdr3_nt: TGTGCCAGCGAAGGGCGTGGGGGTAAGAACTATGGCTACACCTTC
cdr3_aa: CASEGRGGKNYGYTF
clone_size: .
j_call: TRBJ1-2
d_call: .
v_call: TRBV28

cdr3_nt: TGCAGCGTTGAGGGGGACGGGAGCGATGAAAAACTGTTTTTT
cdr3_aa: CSVEGDGSDEKLFF
clone_size: .
j_call: TRBJ1-4
d_call: .
v_call: TRBV29-1

cdr3_nt: TGTGCCAGCAGCTATTACGGTGGGAACACTGAAGCTTTCTTT
cdr3_aa: CASSYYGGNTEAFF
clone_size: .
j_call: TRBJ1-1
d_call: .
v_call: TRBV3-1/TRBV3-2

cdr3_nt: TGTGCCAGCAGTGAAGCGGTCAGGGGCTTTGCAACTAATGAAAAACTGTTTTTT
cdr3_aa: CASSEAVRGFATNEKLFF
clone_size: .
j_call: TRBJ1-4
d_call: .
v_call: TRBV6-1

cdr3_nt: TGTGCCAGCGGAAGCGGGAGTTGGAATGAGCAGTTCTTC
cdr3_aa: CASGSGSWNEQFF
clone_size: .
j_call: TRBJ2-1
d_call: TRBD2
v_call: TRBV2

cdr3_nt: TGTGCCAGCAATACCGGGACTAGCGGTACTAAGCAGTACTTC
cdr3_aa: CASNTGTSGTKQYF
clone_size: .
j_call: TRBJ2-7
d_call: TRBD2
v_call: TRBV6-5